The next 2 T cell receptor beta chains were all read from a single sample in a study of cytomegalovirus exposure and HLA in healthy donors. The PCR employed 60 Vbeta primers together with 13 Jbeta primers. Using immunoSEQ multiplex PCR, the repertoire was profiled, and TCRdb retains in-frame clones only, with some absent. This sample has approximately 110,000 clones, with 12% found just once. The sample taken for sequencing was PBMCs. The receptor set was obtained from a man in his forties or fifties in good health and CMV-seropositive.

This clone was picked up a small number of times. The chain links TRBV9 to TRBJ2-3; TRBD1 matches 7 bases. This CDR3 has 17 amino acids. Per the germline V gene, CDR1 is SGDLS and CDR2 is YYNGEE. The trim removed 4 bases at V and 2 bases at J, leaving 13 bases unmatched. The CDR3 region is CASSSPQSGTDTDTQYF. The CDR3 bases are TGTGCCAGCAGCTCACCCCAGTCGGGGACAGACACAGATACGCAGTATTTT.

The chain couples TRBV7-9 to TRBJ2-3, with TRBD2 matching 11 bases. This CDR3 contains 15 residues. Looked up from germline, CDR1 is SEHNR and CDR2 is FQNEAQ (reference sequence). With 5 bases clipped from V and 6 bases from J, the junction kept 7 bases outside the gene matches. Written as DNA, the CDR3 is TGTGCCAGCAGCCAGACTAGCGGGGTTCAGGATACGCAGTATTTT. It is translated as CASSQTSGVQDTQYF.